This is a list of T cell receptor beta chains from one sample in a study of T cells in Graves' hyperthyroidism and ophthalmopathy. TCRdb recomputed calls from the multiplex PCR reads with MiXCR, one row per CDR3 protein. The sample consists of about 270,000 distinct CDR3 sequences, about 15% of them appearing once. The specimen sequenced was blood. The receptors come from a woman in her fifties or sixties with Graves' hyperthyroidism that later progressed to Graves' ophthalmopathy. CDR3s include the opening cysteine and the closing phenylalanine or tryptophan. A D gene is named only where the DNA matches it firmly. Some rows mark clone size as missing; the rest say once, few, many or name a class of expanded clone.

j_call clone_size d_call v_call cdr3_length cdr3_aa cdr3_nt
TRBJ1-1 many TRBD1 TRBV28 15 CASSPGTGATTEAFF TGTGCCAGCAGCCCCGGGACAGGGGCGACCACTGAAGCTTTCTTT
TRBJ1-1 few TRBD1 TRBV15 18 CATCAIRWTGVVNTEAFF TGTGCCACCTGCGCGATCCGGTGGACAGGGGTAGTGAACACTGAAGCTTTCTTT
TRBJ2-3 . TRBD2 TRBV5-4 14 CASSLVAGRDTQYF TGTGCCAGCAGCCTGGTAGCGGGGCGAGATACGCAGTATTTT
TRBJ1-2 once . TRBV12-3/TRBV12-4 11 CATQPNYGYTF TGTGCCACTCAACCAAACTATGGCTACACCTTC
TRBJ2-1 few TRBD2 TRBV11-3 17 CASSQGLLAGAVNEQFF TGTGCCAGCTCGCAGGGTCTGCTAGCGGGAGCCGTCAATGAGCAGTTCTTC
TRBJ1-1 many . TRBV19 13 CASNPPENTEAFF TGTGCCAGTAATCCGCCCGAGAACACTGAAGCTTTCTTT
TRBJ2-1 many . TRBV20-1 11 CSVTLYNEQFF TGCAGTGTAACCTTATACAATGAGCAGTTCTTC
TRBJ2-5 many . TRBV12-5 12 CASGLTDRNQYF TGTGCTAGTGGTTTAACTGACAGGAACCAGTACTTC
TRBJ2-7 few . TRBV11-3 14 CASSLGPVDYEQYF TGTGCCAGCAGCTTAGGGCCAGTTGACTACGAGCAGTACTTC
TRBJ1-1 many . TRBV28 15 CASSPPLGMNTEAFF TGTGCCAGCAGTCCCCCACTAGGCATGAACACTGAAGCTTTCTTT
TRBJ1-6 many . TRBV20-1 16 CSAREDMSSYNSPLHF TGCAGTGCTAGAGAGGACATGAGCTCCTATAATTCACCCCTCCACTTT
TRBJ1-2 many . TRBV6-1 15 CASSAQGASLYGYTF TGTGCCAGCAGTGCACAGGGAGCCTCCCTCTATGGCTACACCTTC
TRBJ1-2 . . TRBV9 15 CASSQELSTRYGYTF TGTGCCAGCAGCCAAGAACTGTCGACAAGATATGGCTACACCTTC
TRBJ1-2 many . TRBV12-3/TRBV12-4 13 CASRHLGNYGYTF TGTGCCAGCAGACACCTGGGTAACTATGGCTACACCTTC
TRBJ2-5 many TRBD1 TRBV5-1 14 CASSVGQVQETQYF TGCGCCAGCAGCGTAGGACAGGTTCAAGAGACCCAGTACTTC
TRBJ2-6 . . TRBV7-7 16 CASSLGPNSGANVLTF TGTGCTAGCAGCTTAGGGCCCAACTCTGGGGCCAACGTCCTGACTTTC
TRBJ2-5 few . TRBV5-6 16 CASSLTVWHIKETQYF TGTGCCAGCAGCTTGACGGTGTGGCACATTAAAGAGACCCAGTACTTC
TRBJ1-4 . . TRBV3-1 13 CASSWTRDGKLFF TGTGCCAGCAGCTGGACGAGAGATGGAAAACTGTTTTTT
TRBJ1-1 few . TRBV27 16 CASSFYGGPSNTEAFF TGTGCCAGCAGTTTTTACGGGGGGCCTTCGAACACTGAAGCTTTCTTT
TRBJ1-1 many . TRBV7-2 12 CASSLGSTEAFF TGTGCCAGCAGTCTAGGGAGCACTGAAGCTTTCTTT
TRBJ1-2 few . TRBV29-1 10 CSVEMSGYTF TGCAGCGTTGAAATGAGTGGCTACACCTTC
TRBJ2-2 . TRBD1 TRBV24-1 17 CATSDRDRAEQTGELFF TGTGCCACCAGTGACAGGGACAGGGCTGAACAAACCGGGGAGCTGTTTTTT
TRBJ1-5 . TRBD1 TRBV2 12 CASSGTAQPQHF TGTGCCAGCAGCGGGACAGCACAGCCCCAGCATTTT
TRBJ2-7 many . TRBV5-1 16 CASSLSGQKFYYEQYF TGCGCCAGCAGCTTGAGTGGCCAGAAGTTCTACTACGAGCAGTACTTC
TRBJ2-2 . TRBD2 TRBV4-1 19 CASSQDARLAGVGTGELFF TGCGCCAGCAGCCAAGATGCCCGACTAGCGGGAGTCGGTACCGGGGAGCTGTTTTTT
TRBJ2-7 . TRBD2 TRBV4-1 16 CASSRNLAEGSYEQYF TGCGCCAGCAGCAGAAACCTAGCGGAGGGCTCCTACGAGCAGTACTTC